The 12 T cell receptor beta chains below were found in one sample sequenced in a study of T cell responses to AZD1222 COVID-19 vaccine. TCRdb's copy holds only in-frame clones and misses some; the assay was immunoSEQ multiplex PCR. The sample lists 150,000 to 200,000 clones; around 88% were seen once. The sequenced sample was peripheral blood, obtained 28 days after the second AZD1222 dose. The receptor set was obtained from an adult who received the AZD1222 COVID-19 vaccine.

The CDR3 sequence: CASSIGWGSGEAFF. CDR3 nucleotides: TGTGCCAGTAGTATTGGTTGGGGTTCGGGGGAGGCTTTCTTT. The V and J genes are TRBV19 and TRBJ1-1; possibly TRBD1 for D (5 bases). The V end was cut by 3 bases, the J end by 11 bases, with 19 bases between. The CDR3 sequence is 14 residues long. CDR1 and CDR2 from the germline V gene are LNHDA and SQIVND (reference sequence).

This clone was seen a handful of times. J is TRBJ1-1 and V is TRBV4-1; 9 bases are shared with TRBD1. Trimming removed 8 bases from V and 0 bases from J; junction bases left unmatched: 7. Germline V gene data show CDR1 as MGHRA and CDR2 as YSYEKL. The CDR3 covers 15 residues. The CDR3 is CASQDGTGMNTEAFF. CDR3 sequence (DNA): TGCGCCAGCCAAGACGGGACAGGGATGAACACTGAAGCTTTCTTT.

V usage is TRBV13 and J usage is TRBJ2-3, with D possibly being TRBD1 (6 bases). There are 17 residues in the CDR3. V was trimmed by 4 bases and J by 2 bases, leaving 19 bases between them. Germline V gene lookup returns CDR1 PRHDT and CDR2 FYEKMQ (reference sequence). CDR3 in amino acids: CASSSLEGRGNTDTQYF. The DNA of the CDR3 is TGTGCCAGCAGCTCCCTAGAGGGCAGGGGAAACACAGATACGCAGTATTTT.

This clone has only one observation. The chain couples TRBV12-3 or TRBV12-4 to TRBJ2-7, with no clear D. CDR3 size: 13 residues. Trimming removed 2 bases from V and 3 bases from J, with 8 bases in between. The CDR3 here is CASSLTDLYEQYF. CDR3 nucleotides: TGTGCCAGCAGTTTAACAGACCTCTACGAGCAGTACTTC.

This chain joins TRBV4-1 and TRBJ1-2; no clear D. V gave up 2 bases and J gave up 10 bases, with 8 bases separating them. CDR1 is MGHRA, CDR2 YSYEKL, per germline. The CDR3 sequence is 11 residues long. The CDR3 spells CASSQQATYTF. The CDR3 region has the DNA TGCGCCAGCAGCCAACAAGCGACCTACACCTTC.

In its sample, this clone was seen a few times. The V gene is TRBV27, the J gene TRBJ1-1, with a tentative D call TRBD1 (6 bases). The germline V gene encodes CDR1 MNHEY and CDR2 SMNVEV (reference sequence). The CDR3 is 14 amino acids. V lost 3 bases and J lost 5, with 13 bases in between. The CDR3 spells CASSLDRGGTEAFF. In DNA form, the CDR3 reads TGTGCCAGCAGTTTGGACAGAGGAGGGACTGAAGCTTTCTTT.

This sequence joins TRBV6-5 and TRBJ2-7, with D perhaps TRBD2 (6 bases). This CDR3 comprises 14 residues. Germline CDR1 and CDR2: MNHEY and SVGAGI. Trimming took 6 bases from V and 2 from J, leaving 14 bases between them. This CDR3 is CASRSGTFTYEQYF. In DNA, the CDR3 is TGTGCCAGCAGATCAGGGACTTTCACCTACGAGCAGTACTTC.

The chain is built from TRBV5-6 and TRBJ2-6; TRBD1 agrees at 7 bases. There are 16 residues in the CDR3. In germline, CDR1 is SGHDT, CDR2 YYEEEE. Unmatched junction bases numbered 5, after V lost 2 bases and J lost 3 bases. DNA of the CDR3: TGTGCCAGCAGCTTTCACAGGGGCGGTGGGGCCAACGTCCTGACTTTC. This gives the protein CASSFHRGGGANVLTF.

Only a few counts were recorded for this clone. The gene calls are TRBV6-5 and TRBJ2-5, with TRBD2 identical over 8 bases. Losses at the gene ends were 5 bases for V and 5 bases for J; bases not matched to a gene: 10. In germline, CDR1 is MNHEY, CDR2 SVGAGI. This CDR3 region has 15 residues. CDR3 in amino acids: CASSKPPGGAETQYF. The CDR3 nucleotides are TGTGCCAGCAGTAAACCTCCCGGGGGGGCTGAGACCCAGTACTTC.

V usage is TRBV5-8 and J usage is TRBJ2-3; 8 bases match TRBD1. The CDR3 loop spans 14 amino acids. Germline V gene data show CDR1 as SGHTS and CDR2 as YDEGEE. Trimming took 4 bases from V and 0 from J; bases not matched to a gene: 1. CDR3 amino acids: CASSGDRSTDTQYF. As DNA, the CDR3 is TGTGCCAGCAGCGGGGACAGGAGCACAGATACGCAGTATTTT. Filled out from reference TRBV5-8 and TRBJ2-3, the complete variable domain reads EAGVTQSPTHLIKTRGQQATLRCSPISGHTSVYWYQQALGLGLQFLLWYDEGEERNRGNFPPRFSGRQFPNYSSELNVNALELEDSALYLCASSGDRSTDTQYFGPGTRLTVL.

The CDR3 coding sequence is TGTGCCATCAGTGAGCCGCAGACAGGGTCCTACGAGCAGTACTTC. This encodes CAISEPQTGSYEQYF. The chain has TRBV10-3 and TRBJ2-7, with 7 nucleotides matching TRBD1. V lost 2 bases and J lost 1; bases outside the gene matches: 5. Germline V gene sequence: CDR1 ENHRY, CDR2 SYGVKD. There are 15 residues in the CDR3.

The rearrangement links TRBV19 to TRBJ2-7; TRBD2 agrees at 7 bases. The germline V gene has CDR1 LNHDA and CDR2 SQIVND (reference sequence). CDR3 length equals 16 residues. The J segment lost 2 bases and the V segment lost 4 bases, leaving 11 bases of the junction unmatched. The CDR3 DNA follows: TGTGCCAGTAGTAGGGGCCGTCGGGAGGTCACCTACGAGCAGTACTTC. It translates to CASSRGRREVTYEQYF. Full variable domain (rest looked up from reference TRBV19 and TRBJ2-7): DGGITQSPKYLFRKEGQNVTLSCEQNLNHDAMYWYRQDPGQGLRLIYYSQIVNDFQKGDIAEGYSVSREKKESFPLTVTSAQKNPTAFYLCASSRGRREVTYEQYFGPGTRLTVT.